What follows are 16 T cell receptor beta chains derived from one specimen sequenced in a study of blood T cell repertoires in COVID-19. Measured with immunoSEQ multiplex PCR; TCRdb has only the in-frame clones, and not every one. This sample yields some 200,000 clones, of which approximately 84% are seen a single time; around 7.3% belongs to the top ten. Material for sequencing was peripheral blood. These receptors all come from a woman between 50 and 59 years old with active or convalescent COVID-19.

V usage is TRBV28 and J usage is TRBJ1-1; D unclear. CDR3 size: 12 residues. CDR1 and CDR2 (germline): MDHEN, SYDVKM. V lost 6 bases to trimming and J lost 7 bases, with 12 bases between them. CDR3 loop: CASSSLPGEAFF. The CDR3 DNA sequence: TGTGCCAGCAGCTCCCTACCCGGTGAAGCTTTCTTT.

The CDR3 here is CASSPGVLALGEAFF. The CDR3 region has the DNA TGTGCCAGCAGCCCCGGGGTCTTGGCTCTCGGGGAAGCTTTCTTT. The V and J genes are TRBV28 and TRBJ1-1; D is unclear. This CDR3 is 15 amino acids long. Trimming took 6 bases from V and 8 from J, leaving 22 bases between them. Germline assignment: CDR1 MDHEN and CDR2 SYDVKM. Using reference TRBV28 and TRBJ1-1 for the parts outside the CDR3, the full variable domain is DVKVTQSSRYLVKRTGEKVFLECVQDMDHENMFWYRQDPGLGLRLIYFSYDVKMKEKGDIPEGYSVSREKKERFSLILESASTNQTSMYLCASSPGVLALGEAFFGQGTRLTVV.

The chain carries TRBV14 and TRBJ2-5, with D tentatively TRBD1 (5 bases). Germline CDR1 and CDR2: SGHDN and FVKESK. Trimming shortened V by 3 bases and J by 5 bases, and 13 bases separated the two germline ends. The CDR3 is 14 residues long. CDR3 region: CASSHGATRETQYF. The CDR3 nucleotides read TGTGCCAGCAGCCATGGGGCTACCAGGGAGACCCAGTACTTC. Using reference TRBV14 and TRBJ2-5 for the parts outside the CDR3, the full variable domain is EAGVTQFPSHSVIEKGQTVTLRCDPISGHDNLYWYRRVMGKEIKFLLHFVKESKQDESGMPNNRFLAERTGGTYSTLKVQPAELEDSGVYFCASSHGATRETQYFGPGTRLLVL.

The chain recombines TRBV28 with TRBJ1-2; D may be TRBD1 (5 bases). V lost 7 bases and J lost 10, with 19 bases in between. This CDR3 is built from 13 residues. From germline, CDR1 is MDHEN and CDR2 SYDVKM. The CDR3: CASTGGGRLDYTF. Written as DNA, the CDR3 is TGTGCCAGCACCGGGGGGGGACGGCTAGACTACACCTTC.

This sequence joins TRBV6-1 and TRBJ2-5; possibly TRBD1 for D (5 bases). V dropped 2 bases and J dropped 5 bases, with 15 bases sitting between them. CDR1 is MNHNS, CDR2 SASEGT, per germline. This CDR3 is built from 15 residues. The CDR3, as DNA: TGTGCCAGCAGTGAAAGTCCTGCCTCAGGGGAGACCCAGTACTTC. Protein sequence: CASSESPASGETQYF.

This clone was recorded a few times. The chain employs TRBV5-1 and TRBJ2-1, with unresolved D. The V end lost 9 bases, the J end lost 4 bases, and 17 bases lay between the germline ends. The CDR3 consists of 14 residues. Germline V lookup: CDR1 SGHRS, CDR2 YFSETQ. The CDR3 here is CATRLVPGYNEQFF. For the CDR3, the DNA is TGCGCCACTAGGCTGGTCCCCGGATACAATGAGCAGTTCTTC.

The rearrangement joins TRBV5-1 to TRBJ2-3, with 7 bases aligning to TRBD1. V was clipped by 5 bases and J by 0 bases; unmatched bases: 0. CDR3 length: 13 amino acids. Per the germline V gene, CDR1 is SGHRS and CDR2 is YFSETQ. In DNA form, the CDR3 reads TGCGCCAGCAGACAGGGGAGCACAGATACGCAGTATTTT. Residues: CASRQGSTDTQYF.

The chain couples TRBV2 to TRBJ1-4; the D gene is possibly TRBD1 (6 bases). There are 14 residues in the CDR3. In germline, CDR1 is SNHLY, CDR2 FYNNEI. V was cut by 5 bases and J by 6 bases, with 13 bases left in between. As DNA, the CDR3 is TGTGCCAGCAGTATCCAGGGGTTCTATGAAAAACTGTTTTTT. Its protein product is CASSIQGFYEKLFF.

This chain connects TRBV28 to TRBJ1-4, with TRBD1 identical over 8 bases. The ends lost 6 bases at V and 8 bases at J; junction bases unmatched: 8. There are 14 residues in the CDR3. Germline V CDR1 and CDR2: MDHEN, SYDVKM. The CDR3 DNA reads as TGTGCCAGCAGGCTTCAGGGGGCGGGAGAAAAACTGTTTTTT. Translation gives CASRLQGAGEKLFF.

This clone was counted between two and nine times. The chain carries TRBV28 and TRBJ1-5, with a possible D match to TRBD1 (5 bases). V lost 6 bases to trimming and J lost 7 bases, with 16 bases between them. This CDR3 has 14 amino acids. The germline CDR1 and CDR2 sequences are MDHEN and SYDVKM. The CDR3 nucleotides read TGTGCCAGCAGCCTAATTTCCAGGGTACAGCCCCAGCATTTT. Amino acid sequence: CASSLISRVQPQHF.

The rearrangement joins TRBV29-1 to TRBJ2-2; 15 bases match TRBD2. The CDR3 is 16 amino acids. J was trimmed by 4 bases and V by 1 base; bases with no gene match: 1. Per the germline V gene, CDR1 is SQVTM and CDR2 is ANQGSEA. CDR3 DNA: TGCAGCGTTGAAGGGGGACTAGCGGGAGGCACCGGGGAGCTGTTTTTT. Amino acids: CSVEGGLAGGTGELFF.

V and J are TRBV6-5 and TRBJ1-5; TRBD1 might be the D (6 bases). This CDR3 comprises 13 residues. Germline CDR1 and CDR2: MNHEY and SVGAGI. The V end was cut by 10 bases, the J end by 1 base, with 11 bases between. In nucleotides, the CDR3 is TGTGCCATCCGGGACAAGAGCAATCAGCCCCAGCATTTT. This encodes CAIRDKSNQPQHF.

This clone was detected once. This chain uses TRBV6-5 with TRBJ2-1; 13 nucleotides agree with TRBD2. Germline V gives CDR1 MNHEY, CDR2 SVGAGI. The CDR3 covers 15 residues. Trimming cost V 8 bases and J 9 bases; bases outside gene matches: 10. CDR3 residues: CASRGRTSGGAEQFF. The DNA for the CDR3 is TGTGCCAGCCGGGGCCGGACTAGCGGGGGAGCTGAGCAGTTCTTC.

CDR3 coding DNA: TGCGCCAGCAGCTTTGGCAGTAACTATGGCTACACCTTC. As protein: CASSFGSNYGYTF. V and J are TRBV5-1 and TRBJ1-2; D is ambiguous. There are 13 residues in the CDR3. Germline CDR1 and CDR2: SGHRS and YFSETQ. Trimming cost V 2 bases and J 1 base, with 6 bases left between them.

Concerning this clone itself: Mismatch with germline at one junction end may stem from a read error. The CDR3 spells CASRGGAWNF. CDR3 coding DNA: TGTGCCAGCAGGGGGGGGGCCTGGAATTTC. This chain connects TRBV28 to TRBJ2-7, with D perhaps matching TRBD2 (7 bases). The germline CDR1 and CDR2 sequences are MDHEN and SYDVKM. The CDR3 is 10 amino acids.

The chain has TRBV6-1 and TRBJ1-4; D possibly corresponds to TRBD1 (6 bases). Germline-derived CDR1 and CDR2 are MNHNS and SASEGT. V lost 0 bases and J 5 bases, leaving 10 bases between the germline ends. The CDR3 totals 15 residues. CDR3 loop: CASSEAGQPNEKLFF. CDR3 DNA: TGTGCCAGCAGTGAAGCGGGACAACCCAATGAAAAACTGTTTTTT.